This TCR beta chain was profiled in a study of technical replicates of blood from several donors. The CDR3 contains 13 residues. V lost 1 base to trimming and J lost 8 bases, with 11 bases between them. From germline, CDR1 is MGHRA and CDR2 YSYEKL. TCRdb keeps only in-frame clones here, not all; method: immunoSEQ multiplex PCR. The top ten clones hold about 4.5% of a sample with around 60,000 clones, around 93% of them seen once. This chain uses TRBV4-1 with TRBJ1-2; D is perhaps TRBD1 (6 bases). The specimen sequenced was PBMCs. This clonotype was obtained from a human donor in good health. Some clones in this sample may be carry-over from other donors' samples. In nucleotides, the CDR3 is TGCGCCAGCAGCCAAGTTGGGGGCCCAGGCTACACCTTC. It codes for CASSQVGGPGYTF.